This TCR beta chain was sequenced for a study of blood T cell repertoires in COVID-19. Study at large: T cells, B-cell-depleted T cells, or PBMCs supplied cDNA or gDNA.

In its sample, this clone was seen once. The ends were cut back, 4 bases at V and 3 bases at J, with 15 bases in the middle. Per germline, CDR1 LGHDT and CDR2 YNNKEL (reference sequence). This CDR3 has 15 residues. The assay was immunoSEQ multiplex PCR, and TCRdb's table has in-frame clones only and misses some. The repertoire holds 400,000 to 450,000 clones, with 70% to 90% as singletons. Source material: peripheral blood. This receptor was obtained from a woman aged 25 to 39 with active or convalescent COVID-19. The chain combines TRBV3-1 (or the pseudogene TRBV3-2) with TRBJ1-1, with D uncertain. The CDR3 bases are TGTGCCAGCAGCCGTCCCGGGTCGGGTCACACTGAAGCTTTCTTT. Its translation: CASSRPGSGHTEAFF.